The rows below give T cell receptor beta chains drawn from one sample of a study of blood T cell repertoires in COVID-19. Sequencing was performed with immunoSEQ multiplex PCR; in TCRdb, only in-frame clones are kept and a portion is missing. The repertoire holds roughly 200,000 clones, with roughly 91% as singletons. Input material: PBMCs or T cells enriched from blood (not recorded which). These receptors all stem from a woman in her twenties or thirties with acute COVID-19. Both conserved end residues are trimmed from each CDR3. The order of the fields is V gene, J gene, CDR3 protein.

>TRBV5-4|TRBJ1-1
ASKQQGAGEAF
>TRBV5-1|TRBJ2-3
ASSTTLRTDTQY
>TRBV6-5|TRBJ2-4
ASRDKTKNIQY
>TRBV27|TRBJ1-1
ASSLSGGLFSEAF
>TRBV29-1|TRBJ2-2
SVTRTGLRGELF
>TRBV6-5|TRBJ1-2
ALSSGSSYGYT
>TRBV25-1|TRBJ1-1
ASSEFGGSAF
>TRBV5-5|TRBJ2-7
ASSLAKLAPYEQY
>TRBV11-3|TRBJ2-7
ASSKAGTGSYEQY
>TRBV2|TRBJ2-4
ASSRTGLDIQY
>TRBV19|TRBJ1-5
ASSIIRTGPLVGNQPQH
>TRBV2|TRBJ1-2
ASRGDSNYGYT
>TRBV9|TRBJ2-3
ASSDLAGDTDTQY
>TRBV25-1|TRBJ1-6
ASSGQGSSPLH
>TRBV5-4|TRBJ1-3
ASSYTEASGNTIY
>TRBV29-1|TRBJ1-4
SVLPGANEKLF
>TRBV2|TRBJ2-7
ASAGTGYEQY
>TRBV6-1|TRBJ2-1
ASSETTGLAGEQF
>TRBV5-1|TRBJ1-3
ASSEGPSGNTIY
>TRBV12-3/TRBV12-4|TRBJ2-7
ASSPNRGNEQY
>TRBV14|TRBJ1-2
ASSQVRLTGFRGYT
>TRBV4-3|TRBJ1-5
ASSQDEASGQPQH
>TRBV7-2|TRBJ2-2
ASSFPTRHTGELF
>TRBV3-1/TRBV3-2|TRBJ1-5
ASSQARANQPQH
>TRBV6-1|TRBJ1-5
ASSEALYQPQH
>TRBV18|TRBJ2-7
ASSPPTTGAYFVQY
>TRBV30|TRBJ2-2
AWKEGLAGGTTGELF
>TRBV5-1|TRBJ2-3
ASSLNVFQDTQY
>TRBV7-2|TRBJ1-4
ASSINQGANEKLF